Following are 18 T cell receptor beta chains from one sample sequenced in a study of shared clonotypes between healthy human individuals (dated by TCRdb to 2019 to 2021). The library was prepared using the immunoSEQ multiplex PCR assay. The immuneACCESS repertoire file appears here via TCRdb, limited to in-frame rearrangements. These files lack a portion of the clones; in checked studies, under half of the deficit traces to unresolved V genes, and the cause of the others is not known. This sample gives approximately 400,000 clones in total; about 96% of them show up just once. The leading ten clones occupy approximately 0.32% of the sample. Sequenced input: memory CD8+ T cells sorted from blood. The cell subset or site tag for this specimen amounts to: CD45RO+ cells pooled with CCR7-negative TemRA cells. Receptors were obtained from a man between 25 and 39 years old in good health.

Written as DNA, the CDR3 is TGTGCCAGTAGCAGTAGCGGAGATCCTCCTAGCACAGATACGCAGTATTTT. It codes for CASSSSGDPPSTDTQYF. This chain connects TRBV19 to TRBJ2-3; maybe TRBD2 (6 bases). This CDR3 contains 17 residues. Trimming left V 6 bases short and J 0 bases short, with 19 bases between. Germline V gives CDR1 LNHDA, CDR2 SQIVND (reference sequence).

J is TRBJ1-2 and V is TRBV6-5; the match to TRBD1 covers 7 bases. CDR3 length equals 13 residues. V lost 3 bases and J lost 4; bases outside the gene matches: 2. From germline, CDR1 is MNHEY and CDR2 SVGAGI. CDR3 sequence (DNA): TGTGCCAGCAGTTATGGGGACAGCTATGGCTACACCTTC. Translated: CASSYGDSYGYTF.

The J gene is TRBJ1-3, the V gene TRBV27, with D hard to call. The germline V gene encodes CDR1 MNHEY and CDR2 SMNVEV (reference sequence). There are 13 residues in the CDR3. V was pared by 6 bases and J by 0 bases, with 6 bases between. CDR3 sequence reads: CASRQLSGNTIYF. CDR3 in DNA: TGTGCCAGCAGGCAGCTCTCTGGAAACACCATATATTTT.

J is TRBJ1-6 and V is TRBV4-1; the match to TRBD1 covers 7 bases. This CDR3 is 16 amino acids long. In germline, CDR1 is MGHRA, CDR2 YSYEKL. With V trimmed by 0 bases and J by 9 bases, 8 bases remained unmatched. The CDR3 sequence is CASSQEGLGGSSPLHF. CDR3 sequence (DNA): TGCGCCAGCAGCCAAGAAGGACTAGGGGGCAGTTCACCCCTCCACTTT.

This sequence joins TRBV5-4 and TRBJ2-3; D ambiguous. Per the germline V gene, CDR1 is SGHNT and CDR2 is YYREEE (reference sequence). CDR3 length: 15 residues. The V end was cut by 0 bases, the J end by 2 bases, with 10 bases between. The CDR3 coding sequence is TGTGCCAGCAGCTTGGTGGCAGGAACCACAGATACGCAGTATTTT. Its protein product is CASSLVAGTTDTQYF.

The chain carries TRBV30 and TRBJ2-1; D might be TRBD1 (6 bases). With 4 bases removed from V and 8 bases from J, the gap between germline ends came to 6 bases. CDR1 and CDR2 (germline): GTSNPN, SVGIG (reference sequence). The CDR3 consists of 10 residues. CDR3 sequence (DNA): TGTGCCTGGAAGGGGGATGAGCAGTTCTTC. The encoded protein is CAWKGDEQFF.

The rearrangement joins TRBV2 to TRBJ2-2, with D possibly being TRBD2 (6 bases). Deletions cut 4 bases from V and 0 bases from J, with 12 bases between. Germline CDR1 is SNHLY and CDR2 is FYNNEI. This CDR3 is built from 16 residues. The CDR3 bases are TGTGCCAGCAGTGTAACTAGCTGGGCGAACACCGGGGAGCTGTTTTTT. Translated, it gives CASSVTSWANTGELFF. The variable domain in full, completed from reference TRBV2 and TRBJ2-2, reads EPEVTQTPSHQVTQMGQEVILRCVPISNHLYFYWYRQILGQKVEFLVSFYNNEISEKSEIFDDQFSVERPDGSNFTLKIRSTKLEDSAMYFCASSVTSWANTGELFFGEGSRLTVL.

The chain links TRBV5-1 to TRBJ1-4; weak D call: TRBD1 (6 bases). The CDR3 is made up of 13 amino acids. Germline CDR1 reads SGHRS; CDR2 reads YFSETQ. Trimming pared 4 bases from V and 4 bases from J, leaving 8 bases between. The CDR3 spells CASSKDSNEKLFF. For the CDR3, the DNA is TGCGCCAGCAGCAAGGACAGTAATGAAAAACTGTTTTTT.

The V gene is TRBV20-1, the J gene TRBJ2-1; no clear D. CDR1 DFQATT and CDR2 SNEGSKA come from the germline V gene (reference sequence). Trimming removed 6 bases at V and 4 bases at J, with 7 bases between. This CDR3 spans 11 amino acids. CDR3 coding DNA: TGCAGTGCGCCAGAGTACAATGAGCAGTTCTTC. Translating gives CSAPEYNEQFF.

This chain uses TRBV7-3 with TRBJ2-3; 16 bases align to TRBD2. Germline CDR1 and CDR2: SGHTA and FQGTGA. The CDR3 spans 17 residues. The J segment lost 1 base and the V segment lost 3 bases, leaving 1 base of the junction unmatched. In DNA form, the CDR3 reads TGTGCCAGCAGCTTGGGACTAGCGGGAGGGGGCACAGATACGCAGTATTTT. Translating gives CASSLGLAGGGTDTQYF.

J is TRBJ2-3 and V is TRBV6-5; unclear D gene. Trimming shortened V by 3 bases and J by 0 bases, and 10 bases separated the two germline ends. CDR1 MNHEY and CDR2 SVGAGI come from the germline V gene. CDR3 length: 15 residues. CDR3 region: CASSYRDGSTDTQYF. For the CDR3, the DNA is TGTGCCAGCAGTTATCGCGACGGTAGCACAGATACGCAGTATTTT.

The V and J genes are TRBV6-1 and TRBJ2-7, with 7 bases aligning to TRBD1. The V and J ends lost 6 bases and 2 bases, in that order; junction bases with no gene match: 4. In germline, CDR1 is MNHNS, CDR2 SASEGT. This CDR3 has 13 residues. The CDR3 sequence is CASRRQGAYEQYF. As DNA, the CDR3 is TGTGCCAGCAGGCGTCAGGGGGCCTACGAGCAGTACTTC.

The rearrangement uses TRBV16 and TRBJ2-1; 12 nucleotides match TRBD2. Germline V lookup: CDR1 KGHSY, CDR2 FQNENV. CDR3 length: 15 residues. The junction had 4 bases not matched to a gene; V was cut back by 0 bases and J by 10 bases. The DNA of the CDR3 is TGTGCCAGCAGCCAATCAGCAGGACTAGCGGGGGAGCAGTTCTTC. Translation: CASSQSAGLAGEQFF. Filled out from reference TRBV16 and TRBJ2-1, the complete variable domain reads GEEVAQTPKHLVRGEGQKAKLYCAPIKGHSYVFWYQQVLKNEFKFLISFQNENVFDETGMPKERFSAKCLPNSPCSLEIQATKLEDSAVYFCASSQSAGLAGEQFFGPGTRLTVL.

V gene TRBV11-2 combines with J gene TRBJ2-5; 11 positions match TRBD2. The ends lost 5 bases at V and 3 bases at J; junction bases unmatched: 11. Germline CDR1 reads SGHAT; CDR2 reads FQNNGV. The CDR3 spans 17 residues. CDR3 bases: TGTGCCAGCAGCGCCTCCGGGACTAGCGGCCTTAAAGAGACCCAGTACTTC. Its translation: CASSASGTSGLKETQYF.

The gene calls are TRBV5-1 and TRBJ2-3; D is uncertain. This CDR3 spans 16 amino acids. V was shortened by 0 bases and J by 2 bases, with 13 bases between the two germline ends. CDR1 SGHRS and CDR2 YFSETQ come from the germline V gene. CDR3 coding DNA: TGCGCCAGCAGCTTGGCCGTCCGGACGGACACAGATACGCAGTATTTT. As protein: CASSLAVRTDTDTQYF.

This clone appeared a single time. V gene TRBV27 combines with J gene TRBJ1-5; a possible D gene is TRBD1 (5 bases). The CDR3 sequence is 22 residues long. Germline CDR1 is MNHEY and CDR2 is SMNVEV (reference sequence). V lost 2 bases, J lost 0 bases, and 29 bases lay in between. DNA for the CDR3: TGTGCCAGCAGTTTACCCACGGCGGTGTCTCCAGGGAGGCCGTATAGCAATCAGCCCCAGCATTTT. This sequence encodes CASSLPTAVSPGRPYSNQPQHF.

The rearrangement links TRBV25-1 to TRBJ2-1, with a weak D call TRBD2 (6 bases). CDR3 length: 15 residues. Germline CDR1 MGHDK, CDR2 SYGVNS. V shed 9 bases and J shed 7 bases, with 22 bases lying between them. The CDR3 nucleotides read TGTGCCAGAGCACCAGAGGACTACGAAGGGAATGAGCAGTTCTTC. This translates into CARAPEDYEGNEQFF.

The gene calls are TRBV16 and TRBJ2-1; 8 bases match TRBD2. V shed 5 bases, J shed 1 base, and the junction held 4 bases outside the gene matches. The CDR3 has 15 amino acids. Germline-derived CDR1 and CDR2 are KGHSY and FQNENV. The CDR3: CASSYGRGSYNEQFF. The CDR3 nucleotides are TGTGCCAGCAGCTACGGGAGGGGGTCCTACAATGAGCAGTTCTTC. Full variable domain (rest looked up from reference TRBV16 and TRBJ2-1): GEEVAQTPKHLVRGEGQKAKLYCAPIKGHSYVFWYQQVLKNEFKFLISFQNENVFDETGMPKERFSAKCLPNSPCSLEIQATKLEDSAVYFCASSYGRGSYNEQFFGPGTRLTVL.